The source of this T cell receptor (beta chain) is a study of T cells after yellow fever vaccination. Study as a whole: Fractions of low cell number were prepared using SMART-Seq v4 Ultra Low Input. General study results and limits: The secondary response was weaker but peaked faster, day 5 versus 15. Re-detected after boosting: most primary clones, more than 95% of CD4 and less than 90% of CD8.

For TCR, cDNA came from 5'RACE template switching, which added a universal primer site and UMIs. TCRdb ran MiXCR on the 5' RACE reads and lists one entry per CDR3 protein. The sample shows 180,000 or so distinct CDR3 sequences, around 10% of them seen only once. This clonotype showed up just a few times. The target antigen is unknown. Specimen: CD8+ T cells sorted from PBMCs, collected 15 days after the yellow fever booster vaccination. The clonotype comes from a man aged 18 to 29 who received the YFV17D yellow fever vaccine.

CDR3 sequence: CASSGPIGPPYEQYF. The DNA of the CDR3 is TGTGCCAGCAGCGGTCCCATCGGCCCCCCCTACGAGCAGTACTTC. The V gene is TRBV9, the J gene TRBJ2-7; D gene unclear. The V end was cut by 3 bases, the J end by 2 bases, with 15 bases between. The CDR3 has 15 residues. In germline, CDR1 is SGDLS, CDR2 YYNGEE.